The entry below describes one T cell receptor beta chain. Its antigen is unidentified. The sample belongs to a study of T cell responses to AZD1222 COVID-19 vaccine. Whole-study results and caveats: Repertoires were obtained only post-peak T cell response. With dominance at 160-218 and 743-854, vaccine-associated CD4 TCRs spanned spike. Donors were largely white British and mainly female; clonal diversity was possibly underestimated. Spike-specific TCR breadth and depth went up after people got two AZD1222 doses.

Assay: immunoSEQ multiplex PCR; the TCRdb copy retains only in-frame clones and omits some. The sample shows approximately 150,000 clones, approximately 88% of them seen only once. The CDR3 has 14 residues. The germline gives CDR1 MNHNY, CDR2 SVGAGI (reference sequence). Trimming pared 2 bases from V and 1 base from J, leaving 8 bases between. The TCR sequence derives from an adult in good health. Specimen: peripheral blood, collected on day 0 of MenACWY control vaccination. The chain uses TRBV6-6 and TRBJ1-1, with D unclear. This CDR3 reads CASSYVRANTEAFF. The CDR3 nucleotides read TGTGCCAGCAGTTACGTTAGGGCGAACACTGAAGCTTTCTTT.